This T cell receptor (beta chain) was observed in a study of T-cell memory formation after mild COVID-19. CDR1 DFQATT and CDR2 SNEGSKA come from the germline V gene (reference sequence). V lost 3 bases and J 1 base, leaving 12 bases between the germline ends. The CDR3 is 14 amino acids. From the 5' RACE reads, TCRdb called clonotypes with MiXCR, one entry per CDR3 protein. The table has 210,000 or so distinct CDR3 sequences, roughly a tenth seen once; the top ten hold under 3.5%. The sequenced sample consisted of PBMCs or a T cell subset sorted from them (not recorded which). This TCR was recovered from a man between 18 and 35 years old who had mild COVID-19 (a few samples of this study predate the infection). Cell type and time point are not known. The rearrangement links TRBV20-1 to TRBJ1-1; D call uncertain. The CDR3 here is CSASYPQRNTEAFF. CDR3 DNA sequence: TGCAGTGCTAGCTACCCACAGAGGAACACTGAAGCTTTCTTT.